These T cell receptor beta chains were read from a single sample in a study of tumor-infiltrating lymphocytes in primary liver carcinoma. TCRdb recomputed calls from the multiplex PCR reads with MiXCR, one row per CDR3 protein. The sample lists about 330,000 distinct CDR3 sequences; less than 65% were seen once. The sample comprised peripheral blood. These receptors were obtained from a man in his forties or fifties with primary liver carcinoma and hepatitis B virus infection. Both conserved end residues are part of each CDR3. Each record gives: D gene, clone size, V gene, J gene, CDR3 DNA, CDR3 protein. A D gene is named only where the DNA matches it firmly. Some rows have no size entry. The others give once, few or many, or a class for an expanded clone.

d_gene: TRBD1
abundance: many
v_gene: TRBV12-3/TRBV12-4
j_gene: TRBJ2-7
CDR3nt: TGTGCCAGCAGCCCCGGGACAGTCTCCTACGAGCAGTACTTC
CDR3aa: CASSPGTVSYEQYF

d_gene: .
abundance: once
v_gene: TRBV12-3/TRBV12-4
j_gene: TRBJ2-1
CDR3nt: TGTGCCATCACCGGAAGAGGTGAGCAGTTCTTC
CDR3aa: CAITGRGEQFF

d_gene: .
abundance: many
v_gene: TRBV4-2
j_gene: TRBJ2-5
CDR3nt: TGTGCCAGCAGCCAAGATTTCAGGTCGGCGGGAAAAGAGACCCAGTACTTC
CDR3aa: CASSQDFRSAGKETQYF

d_gene: TRBD2
abundance: few
v_gene: TRBV5-4
j_gene: TRBJ2-3
CDR3nt: TGTGCCAGCAGCTTGGGGGGGGGGATTCAAGATACGCAGTATTTT
CDR3aa: CASSLGGGIQDTQYF

d_gene: .
abundance: many
v_gene: TRBV11-1
j_gene: TRBJ2-5
CDR3nt: TGTGCCAGCAGCGGAGGGACGGATCTCCAAGAGACCCAGTACTTC
CDR3aa: CASSGGTDLQETQYF

d_gene: .
abundance: .
v_gene: TRBV11-3
j_gene: TRBJ2-2
CDR3nt: TGTACCAGCAGCTTAACAGATACCGGGGAGCCGTTTTTT
CDR3aa: CTSSLTDTGEPFF

d_gene: .
abundance: .
v_gene: TRBV4-2
j_gene: TRBJ2-3
CDR3nt: TGTGCCAGCAGCCCTTTCACGGTATCGGGATCCCGGACAGATACGCATTATTTT
CDR3aa: CASSPFTVSGSRTDTHYF

d_gene: TRBD1
abundance: .
v_gene: TRBV11-3
j_gene: TRBJ2-5
CDR3nt: TGTGTCAGCAGCTTAGTTTTCGCGTCCCCAGCGGACAGGCAAGAGACCCAGTACTTC
CDR3aa: CVSSLVFASPADRQETQYF

d_gene: .
abundance: .
v_gene: TRBV11-2
j_gene: TRBJ2-5
CDR3nt: TGTGCCAGCAGCCTTGCGGGATGGGAGACCCGGTACTTC
CDR3aa: CASSLAGWETRYF

d_gene: TRBD1
abundance: few
v_gene: TRBV5-4
j_gene: TRBJ2-2
CDR3nt: TGTGCCAGCAGCTTATCTACAGGGGTCACCGGGGAGCTGTTTTTT
CDR3aa: CASSLSTGVTGELFF